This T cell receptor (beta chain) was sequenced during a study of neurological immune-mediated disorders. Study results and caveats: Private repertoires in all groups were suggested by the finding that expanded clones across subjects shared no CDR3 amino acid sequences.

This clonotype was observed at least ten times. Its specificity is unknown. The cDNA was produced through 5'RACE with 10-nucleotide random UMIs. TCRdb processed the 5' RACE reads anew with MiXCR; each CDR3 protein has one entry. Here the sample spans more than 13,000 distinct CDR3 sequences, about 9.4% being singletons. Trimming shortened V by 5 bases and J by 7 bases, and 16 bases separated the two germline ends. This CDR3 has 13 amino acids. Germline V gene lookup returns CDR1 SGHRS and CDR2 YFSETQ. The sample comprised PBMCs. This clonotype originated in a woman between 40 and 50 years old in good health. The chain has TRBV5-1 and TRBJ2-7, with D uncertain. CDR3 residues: CASRRQPLWEQYF. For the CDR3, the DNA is TGCGCCAGCAGACGACAACCCCTTTGGGAGCAGTACTTC.